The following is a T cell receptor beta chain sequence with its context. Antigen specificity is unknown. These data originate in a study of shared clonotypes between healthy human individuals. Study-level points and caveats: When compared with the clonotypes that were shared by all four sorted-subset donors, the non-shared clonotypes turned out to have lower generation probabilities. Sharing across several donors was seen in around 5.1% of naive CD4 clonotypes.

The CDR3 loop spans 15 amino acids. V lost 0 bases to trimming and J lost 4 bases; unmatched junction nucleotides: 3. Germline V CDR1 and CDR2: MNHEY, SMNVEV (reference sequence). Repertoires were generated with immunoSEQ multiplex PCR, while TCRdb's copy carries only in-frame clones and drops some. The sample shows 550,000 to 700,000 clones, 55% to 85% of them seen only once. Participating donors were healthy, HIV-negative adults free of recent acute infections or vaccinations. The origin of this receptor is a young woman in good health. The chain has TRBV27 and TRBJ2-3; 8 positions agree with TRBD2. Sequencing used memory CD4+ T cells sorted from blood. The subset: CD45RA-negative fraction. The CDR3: CASSLSSGSSDTQYF. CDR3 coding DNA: TGTGCCAGCAGTTTATCGAGCGGGAGCTCAGATACGCAGTATTTT.